Included here is one T cell receptor (beta chain) sequence, with context. Its antigen remains unknown. The data are from a study of cytomegalovirus exposure and HLA in healthy donors. Across the whole study: A later analysis reported the same platform for the roughly 120 validation repertoires and the 500 to 750 first-cohort repertoires. General study findings and limits: The study designated over 150 TCR beta chains cytomegalovirus-associated.

This table comes from immunoSEQ multiplex PCR, and its TCRdb copy is limited to in-frame clones, with some not included. In the table there are roughly 130,000 clones, approximately 85% of which are singletons. The donors were in the approximately 120-subject validation cohort; that cohort was separate from the roughly 700-subject first cohort. Germline values: CDR1 SGHAT, CDR2 FQNNGV. CDR3 length: 16 amino acids. Between the trimmed V and J ends, which lost 1 base and 0 bases, there was a span of 11 bases. The TCR sequence derives from a woman between 25 and 40 years old in good health and CMV-seronegative. The source material was PBMCs. The V call is TRBV11-2, the J call TRBJ2-3; D is perhaps TRBD2 (7 bases). DNA for the CDR3: TGTGCCAGCAGCTTAGGGGGGGGCAGAAGCACAGATACGCAGTATTTT. It encodes CASSLGGGRSTDTQYF.